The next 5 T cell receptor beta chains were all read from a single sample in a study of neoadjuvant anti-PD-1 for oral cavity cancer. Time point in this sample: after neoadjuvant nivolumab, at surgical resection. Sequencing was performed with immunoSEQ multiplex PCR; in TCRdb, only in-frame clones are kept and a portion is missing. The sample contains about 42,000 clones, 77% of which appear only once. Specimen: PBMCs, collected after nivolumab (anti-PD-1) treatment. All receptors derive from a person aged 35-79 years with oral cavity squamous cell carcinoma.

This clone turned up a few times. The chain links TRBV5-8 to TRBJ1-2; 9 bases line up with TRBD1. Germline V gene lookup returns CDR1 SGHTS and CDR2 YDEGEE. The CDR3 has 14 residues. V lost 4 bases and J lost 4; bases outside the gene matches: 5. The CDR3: CASSRDRAGYGYTF. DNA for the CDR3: TGTGCCAGCAGCCGGGACAGGGCGGGCTATGGCTACACCTTC.

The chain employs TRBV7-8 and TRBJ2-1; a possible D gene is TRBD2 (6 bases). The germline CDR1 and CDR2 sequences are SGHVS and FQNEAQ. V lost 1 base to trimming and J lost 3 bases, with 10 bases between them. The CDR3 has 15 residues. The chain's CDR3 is CASSLVGDFYNEQFF. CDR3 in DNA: TGTGCCAGCAGCTTAGTTGGGGACTTCTACAATGAGCAGTTCTTC.

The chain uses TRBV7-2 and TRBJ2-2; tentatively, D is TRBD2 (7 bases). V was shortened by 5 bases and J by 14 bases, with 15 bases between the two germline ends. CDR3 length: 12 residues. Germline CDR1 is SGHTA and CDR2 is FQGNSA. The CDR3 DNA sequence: TGTGCCAGCAGCCAAGGGGGGGGCTACCTGTTTTTT. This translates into CASSQGGGYLFF.

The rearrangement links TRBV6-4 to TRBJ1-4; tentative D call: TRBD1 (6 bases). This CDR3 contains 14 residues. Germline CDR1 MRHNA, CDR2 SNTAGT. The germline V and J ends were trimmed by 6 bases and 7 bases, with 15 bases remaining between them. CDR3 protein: CASSEQGGGEKLFF. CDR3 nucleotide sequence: TGTGCCAGCAGCGAACAGGGCGGCGGTGAAAAACTGTTTTTT.

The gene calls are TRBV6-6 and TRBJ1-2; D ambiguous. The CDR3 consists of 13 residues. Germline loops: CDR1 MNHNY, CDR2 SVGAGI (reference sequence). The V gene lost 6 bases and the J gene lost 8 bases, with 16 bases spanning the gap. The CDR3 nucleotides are TGTGCCAGCAGCTCGGACGTACGGTGGGGCTACACCTTC. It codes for CASSSDVRWGYTF.